The entry that follows covers one TCR beta chain sequence. The specificity of this receptor is unknown. No per-base quality is available; no much larger clone lies one base away. V lost 4 bases and J lost 0 bases, and the count of bases not matched to a germline gene is 7. Inclusive of the bounding cysteine and phenylalanine, the CDR3 is 15 residues long. Only CDR3 DNA is held: 45 bases, read in frame from base 1. As encoded in the germline V gene (reference sequence), CDR1 is SGHNT while CDR2 is YYREEE. These data belong to a study of blood T cell repertoires in COVID-19 (dated by TCRdb to about 2020). Background for the entire study: Collaborator samples came from the United States, Italy and Spain and covered acute and convalescent phases of COVID-19. The material from the prospective study consisted of cDNA or gDNA derived from T cells, B-cell-depleted T cells, or PBMCs. Deeply sampled blood TCRbeta repertoires from subjects exposed to, actively infected with, or recovered from COVID-19 were included in the dataset. The repertoires were released in a freely available public database meant as a resource for research on the immune response to SARS-CoV-2. The samples were drawn from the first 160 participants of the ongoing ImmuneRACE study and from some 1,300 subjects provided by 6 global collaborators. The sample metadata nearly always contained a de-identified subject ID, COVID-19 status, age in years and sex. Where HLA class I and class II types were available, the types were taken from metadata supplied by the sample provider, not from assay-based typing.

Findings and caveats that apply to the study as a whole: How much clinical and demographic metadata was included differed by source and by participant, and the metadata was provided uncurated.

TCRbeta CDR3 regions were amplified from genomic DNA by means of the immunoSEQ Assay, a bias-controlled multiplex PCR. Turning to the authors' computational methods: Nucleated cell counts per sample were estimated from amplification of reference gene primers within the assay. To quantify the absolute abundance of each unique TCRbeta CDR3 rearrangement, sequence reads were collapsed and filtered. For each sample, productive Simpson clonality was calculated as the square root of Simpson's diversity index over productive rearrangements. TCRdb holds this immuneACCESS table with in-frame rearrangements only. Some clones are missing; in checked studies, unresolved V genes explain under half, and the rest has no known cause. Clonal size and the V and J genes are those of that table, whereas D and trimming came from the DNA. The sample data list 200,000 to 300,000 clones, and 88% of these were observed just once. The biggest ten clones account for 0.9% to 1% of the sample.

Another Seattle source contributed samples from volunteer blood donors who had recovered from COVID-19. Collaborating institutions collected whole blood in K2EDTA tubes following their own protocols. For TCRbeta analysis, collaborators shipped samples as frozen whole blood, isolated PBMCs, or DNA extracted from either of those sample types. The sample was peripheral blood. This clonotype originated in a woman between 40 and 55 years old who had recovered from COVID-19. This chain is built from TRBV5-4 and TRBJ2-7, with TRBD1 identical over 7 junction bases. The CDR3 here reads CASSPGQEPSYEQYF. The DNA sequence is given as TGTGCCAGCAGCCCCGGACAGGAGCCCTCCTACGAGCAGTACTTC.